The 29 T cell receptor beta chains below come from one sample, sequenced in a study of cytomegalovirus exposure and HLA in healthy donors (dated by TCRdb to between 2016 and 2019). Library preparation employed the immunoSEQ multiplex PCR assay. In TCRdb, the immuneACCESS table is reduced to in-frame sequences with V and J assigned. These tables do not hold every clone; where another copy was compared, an unresolved V gene accounts for under half, and the others remain unexplained. The sample table records around 60,000 clones; 92% of these occur just once. Together, the top ten hold 1% to 1.5% of the sample. The material sequenced was PBMCs. The receptors here all came from a woman between 18 and 29 years old in good health and CMV-seronegative.

The rearrangement uses TRBV28 and TRBJ2-2; D gene uncertain. CDR3 length equals 15 residues. Deletions cut 4 bases from V and 7 bases from J, with 16 bases between. CDR1 MDHEN and CDR2 SYDVKM come from the germline V gene. CDR3 bases: TGTGCCAGCAGTTACCCTTTGAGGTCGGGCGGGGAGCTGTTTTTT. Translating gives CASSYPLRSGGELFF.

The chain couples TRBV7-2 to TRBJ1-1, with 7 bases that match TRBD1. The CDR3 contains 14 residues. The trim removed 6 bases at V and 0 bases at J, leaving 4 bases unmatched. Germline-derived CDR1 and CDR2 are SGHTA and FQGNSA. CDR3 sequence: CASRRQGVNTEAFF. In nucleotides, the CDR3 is TGTGCCAGCAGACGACAGGGAGTGAACACTGAAGCTTTCTTT.

The CDR3 spells CASRDSSYNEQFF. CDR3 nucleotides: TGTGCCAGCAGGGACAGTTCCTACAATGAGCAGTTCTTC. The chain combines TRBV6-1 with TRBJ2-1, with D possibly TRBD1 on 6 matching bases. Per the germline V gene, CDR1 is MNHNS and CDR2 is SASEGT. The CDR3 is 13 amino acids. With 6 bases removed from V and 1 base from J, the gap between germline ends came to 7 bases.

The chain employs TRBV6-5 and TRBJ1-5; D uncertain. V gave up 4 bases and J gave up 3 bases, with 10 bases separating them. The CDR3 is 14 amino acids. The germline CDR1 and CDR2 sequences are MNHEY and SVGAGI. The CDR3 spells CASSLQNINQPQHF. CDR3 in DNA: TGTGCCAGCAGTTTACAGAACATCAATCAGCCCCAGCATTTT.

The chain has TRBV18 and TRBJ1-2, with 8 bases identical to TRBD1. Germline V lookup: CDR1 KGHSH, CDR2 LQKENI. The CDR3 covers 14 residues. V lost 6 bases and J lost 5; bases outside the gene matches: 8. CDR3 coding DNA: TGTGCCAGCTCCCTAGGACAGGGAGGGTATGGCTACACCTTC. This encodes CASSLGQGGYGYTF.

This chain links TRBV5-1 with TRBJ1-4; D possibly corresponds to TRBD1 (6 bases). Trimming stripped 4 bases from V and 0 bases from J, with 10 bases between. This CDR3 is built from 15 residues. Germline V gene lookup returns CDR1 SGHRS and CDR2 YFSETQ. Here the CDR3 DNA reads TGCGCCAGCAGCCCCGGACAGACAACTAATGAAAAACTGTTTTTT. It translates to CASSPGQTTNEKLFF.

This clone was counted once. The V and J genes are TRBV5-1 and TRBJ1-1; 8 bases agree with TRBD1. Germline V lookup: CDR1 SGHRS, CDR2 YFSETQ. The CDR3 loop spans 13 amino acids. The ends lost 4 bases at V and 8 bases at J; junction bases unmatched: 7. CDR3: CASSGTGVQEAFF. The CDR3 DNA reads as TGCGCCAGCAGCGGGACAGGAGTACAAGAAGCTTTCTTT. The full variable domain, in which reference TRBV5-1 and TRBJ1-1 provide the parts outside the CDR3, is KAGVTQTPRYLIKTRGQQVTLSCSPISGHRSVSWYQQTPGQGLQFLFEYFSETQRNKGNFPGRFSGRQFSNSRSEMNVSTLELGDSALYLCASSGTGVQEAFFGQGTRLTVV.

This chain links TRBV11-1 with TRBJ2-3; possible D gene TRBD2, 6 bases. V shed 8 bases and J shed 4 bases, with 13 bases lying between them. CDR1 SGHAT and CDR2 FQDESV come from the germline V gene (reference sequence). The CDR3 runs 13 residues. CDR3 sequence: CASDMGGSDTQYF. The CDR3 DNA reads TGTGCCAGCGATATGGGGGGATCAGATACGCAGTATTTT.

The chain recombines TRBV6-6 with TRBJ1-2, with 8 bases aligning to TRBD1. Germline V gene sequence: CDR1 MNHNY, CDR2 SVGAGI (reference sequence). The CDR3 covers 13 residues. V was pared by 4 bases and J by 6 bases, with 4 bases of the junction left unmatched. The CDR3 region has the DNA TGTGCCAGCAGTTCTACGGACAGGGATGGCTACACCTTC. As protein: CASSSTDRDGYTF.

The chain combines TRBV2 with TRBJ2-3; TRBD2 agrees at 9 bases. Germline lookup yields CDR1 SNHLY and CDR2 FYNNEI. The CDR3 is 17 amino acids. J gave up 2 bases and V 10 bases, and 16 bases lay outside the gene matches. CDR3 sequence reads: CATTSRAGGPPTDTQYF. CDR3 coding DNA: TGTGCCACCACTTCTAGGGCGGGAGGGCCACCCACAGATACGCAGTATTTT. Looking up the rest from reference TRBV2 and TRBJ2-3 gives the full variable domain: EPEVTQTPSHQVTQMGQEVILRCVPISNHLYFYWYRQILGQKVEFLVSFYNNEISEKSEIFDDQFSVERPDGSNFTLKIRSTKLEDSAMYFCATTSRAGGPPTDTQYFGPGTRLTVL.

The V and J genes are TRBV5-1 and TRBJ1-4; D may be TRBD1 (5 bases). V lost 0 bases, J lost 2 bases, and 8 bases lay in between. The CDR3 extends over 15 amino acids. Looked up from germline, CDR1 is SGHRS and CDR2 is YFSETQ. CDR3 amino acids: CASSLGRGTNEKLFF. The CDR3 nucleotides are TGCGCCAGCAGCTTGGGTCGGGGGACTAATGAAAAACTGTTTTTT.

This chain links TRBV20-1 with TRBJ2-1; 8 nucleotides match TRBD2. The ends lost 5 bases at V and 12 bases at J; junction bases unmatched: 6. The CDR3 spans 11 residues. In germline, CDR1 is DFQATT, CDR2 SNEGSKA (reference sequence). The DNA of the CDR3 is TGCAGTGCTGAACCGGGACTAGGGCAGTTCTTC. It encodes CSAEPGLGQFF.

The CDR3 DNA follows: TGTGCCAGCAGTGAAGTGGGGACAGGGGGTCACACCGGGGAGCTGTTTTTT. Its translation is CASSEVGTGGHTGELFF. The V gene is TRBV6-1, the J gene TRBJ2-2; TRBD1 aligns across 11 bases. The CDR3 runs 17 residues. The V and J ends lost 1 base and 3 bases, in that order; junction bases with no gene match: 4. CDR1 is MNHNS, CDR2 SASEGT, per germline.

In its sample, this clone was seen once. This chain joins TRBV7-9 and TRBJ1-1; D uncertain. Trimming cost V 4 bases and J 3 bases, with 9 bases left between them. This CDR3 has 13 amino acids. CDR1 SEHNR and CDR2 FQNEAQ come from the germline V gene (reference sequence). The CDR3 region has the DNA TGTGCCAGCAGCTCGCCGGGGTACACTGAAGCTTTCTTT. Translating it yields CASSSPGYTEAFF.

This clone was detected only once. The V and J genes are TRBV5-1 and TRBJ1-1, with D possibly being TRBD1 (5 bases). This CDR3 region has 14 residues. V shed 1 base and J shed 4 bases, with 11 bases lying between them. The V gene's germline CDR1 is SGHRS and CDR2 YFSETQ. In DNA form, the CDR3 reads TGCGCCAGCAGCTTGTTAGACAGTAGCACTGAAGCTTTCTTT. Residues: CASSLLDSSTEAFF.

This clone was observed once. V and J are TRBV6-1 and TRBJ1-6; 7 bases are shared with TRBD1. CDR3 length: 15 amino acids. Germline V lookup: CDR1 MNHNS, CDR2 SASEGT. V lost 4 bases to trimming and J lost 6 bases; unmatched junction nucleotides: 6. The DNA of the CDR3 is TGTGCCAGCAGTGCCTGGGACAGACGTAATTCACCCCTCCACTTT. Its translation is CASSAWDRRNSPLHF.

This rearrangement joins TRBV9 to TRBJ1-5; D gene ambiguous. This CDR3 region has 14 residues. The V and J ends lost 7 bases and 0 bases respectively, with 11 bases between them. Looked up from germline, CDR1 is SGDLS and CDR2 is YYNGEE. CDR3 protein: CASVRYYSNQPQHF. CDR3 DNA sequence: TGTGCCAGCGTCAGATACTATAGCAATCAGCCCCAGCATTTT.

This clone was seen only once. This chain joins TRBV7-2 and TRBJ2-7; D is uncertain. V gave up 3 bases and J gave up 2 bases, with 8 bases separating them. Germline V gene sequence: CDR1 SGHTA, CDR2 FQGNSA. This CDR3 is built from 13 residues. The CDR3 region has the DNA TGTGCCAGCAGCTTGTCAGAGGCCTACGAGCAGTACTTC. Translation gives CASSLSEAYEQYF.

The gene calls are TRBV7-2 and TRBJ2-2; D is unresolved. There are 12 residues in the CDR3. The germline V gene has CDR1 SGHTA and CDR2 FQGNSA. V was shortened by 1 base and J by 7 bases, with 4 bases between the two germline ends. The CDR3 spells CASSLGVGELFF. In DNA form, the CDR3 reads TGTGCCAGCAGCTTAGGAGTCGGGGAGCTGTTTTTT.

CDR3 amino acids: CASRPDRGLTYEQYF. CDR3 bases: TGTGCCAGCAGACCCGACAGGGGACTAACCTACGAGCAGTACTTC. The rearrangement links TRBV28 to TRBJ2-7, with TRBD1 as a possible D gene (8 bases). There are 15 residues in the CDR3. CDR1 MDHEN and CDR2 SYDVKM come from the germline V gene. Trimming left V 6 bases short and J 2 bases short, with 17 bases between.

The genes are TRBV11-3 and TRBJ2-2, with 9 bases identical to TRBD1. Germline CDR1 is SGHNT and CDR2 is YENEEA. V was clipped by 6 bases and J by 6 bases; unmatched bases: 17. The CDR3 loop spans 18 amino acids. In DNA, the CDR3 is TGTGCCAGCAGGGCGAGACCGGGACAGGGCTATGGGTCCGGGGAGCTGTTTTTT. Translation gives CASRARPGQGYGSGELFF.

The chain combines TRBV5-6 with TRBJ2-7; TRBD1 agrees at 8 bases. CDR1 and CDR2 (germline): SGHDT, YYEEEE. The CDR3 runs to 14 residues. The V segment lost 4 bases and the J segment 5 bases; nucleotides outside the gene matches: 8. This chain's CDR3 is CASSQTRGLDEQYF. CDR3 DNA sequence: TGTGCCAGCAGCCAAACCAGGGGGCTGGACGAGCAGTACTTC.

This chain joins TRBV28 and TRBJ1-5; D call uncertain. This CDR3 has 12 amino acids. Per the germline V gene, CDR1 is MDHEN and CDR2 is SYDVKM. The ends were cut back, 7 bases at V and 3 bases at J, with 7 bases in the middle. CDR3 loop: CASTVDNQPQHF. CDR3 sequence (DNA): TGTGCCAGCACGGTTGACAATCAGCCCCAGCATTTT.

This clone came up a few times. The J gene is TRBJ2-1, the V gene TRBV15; TRBD2 matches at 9 bases. The CDR3 consists of 15 residues. J gave up 12 bases and V 0 bases, and 9 bases lay outside the gene matches. CDR1 and CDR2 (germline): LNHNV, YYDKDF (reference sequence). The DNA of the CDR3 is TGTGCCACCAGCAGAGATGGGGCTAGCGGGGAGGTGCAGTTCTTC. Protein: CATSRDGASGEVQFF.

The chain uses TRBV28 and TRBJ2-3; weak D call: TRBD2 (7 bases). CDR1 and CDR2 from the germline V gene are MDHEN and SYDVKM. V was trimmed by 2 bases and J by 4 bases, leaving 13 bases between them. There are 15 residues in the CDR3. The CDR3 DNA follows: TGTGCCAGCAGTTTAAGGGGGGGGAAGGCAGATACGCAGTATTTT. The encoded protein is CASSLRGGKADTQYF.

Written as DNA, the CDR3 is TGTGCCAGCAGCCCGCCCGGGACAGGGATCAATGAGCAGTTCTTC. The encoded protein is CASSPPGTGINEQFF. The rearrangement links TRBV7-9 to TRBJ2-1; TRBD1 matches 9 bases. The CDR3 covers 15 residues. J lost 6 bases, V lost 5 bases, and 8 bases had no gene match. CDR1 is SEHNR and CDR2 is FQNEAQ in the germline V gene (reference sequence). Drawing the rest from reference TRBV7-9 and TRBJ2-1, the complete variable domain is DTGVSQNPRHKITKRGQNVTFRCDPISEHNRLYWYRQTLGQGPEFLTYFQNEAQLEKSRLLSDRFSAERPKGSFSTLEIQRTEQGDSAMYLCASSPPGTGINEQFFGPGTRLTVL.

The J gene is TRBJ2-1, the V gene TRBV27; 14 nucleotides match TRBD2. CDR3 length: 17 residues. The junction had 9 bases not matched to a gene; V was cut back by 3 bases and J by 8 bases. Germline CDR1 reads MNHEY; CDR2 reads SMNVEV (reference sequence). The CDR3 is CASSLPGLAGASDEQFF. The DNA of the CDR3 is TGTGCCAGCAGTTTGCCGGGACTAGCGGGGGCCAGCGATGAGCAGTTCTTC.

The chain carries TRBV2 and TRBJ2-7, with 7 nucleotides matching TRBD1. The CDR3 runs to 13 residues. The germline CDR1 and CDR2 sequences are SNHLY and FYNNEI. With 7 bases clipped from V and 3 bases from J, the junction kept 6 bases outside the gene matches. As DNA, the CDR3 is TGTGCCAGCACCCCTTGGGACAGCTACGAGCAGTACTTC. Its translation is CASTPWDSYEQYF.

This clone was detected only once. The genes are TRBV21-1 and TRBJ1-5; no DNA check was done on the table's D call, TRBD1. TRBV21-1 is deemed a pseudogene. The CDR3 is 14 amino acids. The CDR3 bases are TGTGCCAGCAGCAAAGGAGACAGTTCCGAGCCCCAGCATTTT. Encoded protein: CASSKGDSSEPQHF.